The entry that follows covers one TCR beta chain sequence. Its antigen is currently unknown. This entry comes from a study of response to subunit inactivated influenza vaccine. Findings and limits, study-wide: Researchers suggested that each seasonal influenza vaccination recruits few new T cells.

Each CDR3 protein gets one entry after TCRdb re-called the RT-PCR reads with MiXCR. The sample includes some 520,000 distinct CDR3 sequences, more than 15% seen only once; the top ten take less than 4%. Trimming pared 3 bases from V and 8 bases from J, leaving 16 bases between. Germline V gene sequence: CDR1 MNHEY, CDR2 SVGEGT. The CDR3 is 14 residues long. The material sequenced was CD4+ T cells sorted from PBMCs, taken around 25 months after vaccination. V gene TRBV6-2 or TRBV6-3 combines with J gene TRBJ2-5; maybe TRBD2 (5 bases). This TCR came from a man aged 45 to 75 who received an inactivated influenza vaccine. The DNA of the CDR3 is TGTGCCAGCAGTTATGGGTCCCCCGGGGATACCCAGTACTTC. Translated: CASSYGSPGDTQYF.